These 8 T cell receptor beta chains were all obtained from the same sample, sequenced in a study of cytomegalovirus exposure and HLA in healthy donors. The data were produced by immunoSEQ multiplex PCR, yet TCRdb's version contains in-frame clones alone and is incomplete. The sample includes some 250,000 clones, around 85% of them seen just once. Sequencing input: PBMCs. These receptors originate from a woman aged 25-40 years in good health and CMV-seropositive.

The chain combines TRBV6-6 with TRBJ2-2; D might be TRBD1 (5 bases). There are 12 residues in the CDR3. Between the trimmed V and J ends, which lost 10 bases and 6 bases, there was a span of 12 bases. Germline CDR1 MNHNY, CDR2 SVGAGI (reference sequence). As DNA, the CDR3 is TGTGCCATCCTATCAGGGTCCGGGGAGCTGTTTTTT. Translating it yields CAILSGSGELFF.

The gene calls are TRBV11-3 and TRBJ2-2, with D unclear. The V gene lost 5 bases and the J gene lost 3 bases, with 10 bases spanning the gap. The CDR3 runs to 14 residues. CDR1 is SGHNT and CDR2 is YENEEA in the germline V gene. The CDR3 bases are TGTGCCAGCAGCGAACCTAGGTACACCGGGGAGCTGTTTTTT. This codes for CASSEPRYTGELFF. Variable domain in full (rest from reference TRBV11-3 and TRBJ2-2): EAGVVQSPRYKIIEKKQPVAFWCNPISGHNTLYWYLQNLGQGPELLIRYENEEAVDDSQLPKDRFSAERLKGVDSTLKIQPAELGDSAVYLCASSEPRYTGELFFGEGSRLTVL.

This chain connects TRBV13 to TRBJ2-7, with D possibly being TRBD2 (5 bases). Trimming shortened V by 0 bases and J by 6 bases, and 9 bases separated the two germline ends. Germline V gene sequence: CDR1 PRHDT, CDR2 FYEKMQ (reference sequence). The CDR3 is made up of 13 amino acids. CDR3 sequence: CASSLGGSGEQYF. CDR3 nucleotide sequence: TGTGCCAGCAGCTTAGGTGGGAGCGGCGAGCAGTACTTC.

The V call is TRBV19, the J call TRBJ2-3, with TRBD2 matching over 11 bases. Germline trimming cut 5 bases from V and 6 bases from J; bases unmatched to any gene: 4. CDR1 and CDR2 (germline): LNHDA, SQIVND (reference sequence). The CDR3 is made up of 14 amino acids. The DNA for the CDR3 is TGTGCCAGTAGTTTAGCGGGAGGGCGGGATACGCAGTATTTT. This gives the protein CASSLAGGRDTQYF. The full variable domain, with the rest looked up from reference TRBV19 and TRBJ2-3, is DGGITQSPKYLFRKEGQNVTLSCEQNLNHDAMYWYRQDPGQGLRLIYYSQIVNDFQKGDIAEGYSVSREKKESFPLTVTSAQKNPTAFYLCASSLAGGRDTQYFGPGTRLTVL.

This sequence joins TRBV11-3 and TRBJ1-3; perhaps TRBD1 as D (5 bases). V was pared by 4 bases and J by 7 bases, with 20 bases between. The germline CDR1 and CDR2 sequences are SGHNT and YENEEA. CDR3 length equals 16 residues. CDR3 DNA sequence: TGTGCCAGCAGCTCTCCGACCCCAGGGAAGGGTAACACCATATATTTT. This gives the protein CASSSPTPGKGNTIYF.

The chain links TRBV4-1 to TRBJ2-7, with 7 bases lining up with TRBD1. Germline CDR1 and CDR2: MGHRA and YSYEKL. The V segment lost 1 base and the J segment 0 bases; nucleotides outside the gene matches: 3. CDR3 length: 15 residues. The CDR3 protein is CASSQVTGVSYEQYF. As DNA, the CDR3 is TGCGCCAGCAGCCAAGTTACAGGGGTCTCCTACGAGCAGTACTTC.

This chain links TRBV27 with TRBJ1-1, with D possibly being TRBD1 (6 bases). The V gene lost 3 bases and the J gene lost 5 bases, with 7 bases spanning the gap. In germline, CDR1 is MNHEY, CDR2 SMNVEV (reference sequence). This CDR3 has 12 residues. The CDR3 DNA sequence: TGTGCCAGCAGTTTCCAGGGGACTGAAGCTTTCTTT. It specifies CASSFQGTEAFF.

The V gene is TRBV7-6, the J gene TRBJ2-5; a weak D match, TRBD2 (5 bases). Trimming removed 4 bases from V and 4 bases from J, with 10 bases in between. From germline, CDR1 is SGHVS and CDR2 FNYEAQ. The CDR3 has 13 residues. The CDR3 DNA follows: TGTGCCAGCAGCTCCGGGGTGGGAGAGACCCAGTACTTC. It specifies CASSSGVGETQYF.